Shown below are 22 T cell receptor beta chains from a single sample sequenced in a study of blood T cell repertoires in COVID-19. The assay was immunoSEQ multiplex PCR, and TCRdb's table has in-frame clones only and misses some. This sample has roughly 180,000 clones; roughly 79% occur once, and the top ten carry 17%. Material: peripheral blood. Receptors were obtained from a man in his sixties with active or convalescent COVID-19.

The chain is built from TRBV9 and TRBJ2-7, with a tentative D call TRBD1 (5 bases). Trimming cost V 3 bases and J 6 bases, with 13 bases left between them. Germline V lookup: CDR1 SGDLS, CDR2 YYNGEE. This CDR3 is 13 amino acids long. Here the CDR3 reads CASSGRPQGEQYF. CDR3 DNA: TGTGCCAGCAGCGGACGGCCGCAGGGCGAGCAGTACTTC.

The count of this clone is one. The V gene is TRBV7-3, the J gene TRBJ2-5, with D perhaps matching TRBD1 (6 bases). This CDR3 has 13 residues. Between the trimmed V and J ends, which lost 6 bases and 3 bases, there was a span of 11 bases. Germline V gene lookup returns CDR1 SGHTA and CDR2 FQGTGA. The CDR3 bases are TGTGCCAGCAGTCGGGGACAAGAAGAGACCCAGTACTTC. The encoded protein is CASSRGQEETQYF.

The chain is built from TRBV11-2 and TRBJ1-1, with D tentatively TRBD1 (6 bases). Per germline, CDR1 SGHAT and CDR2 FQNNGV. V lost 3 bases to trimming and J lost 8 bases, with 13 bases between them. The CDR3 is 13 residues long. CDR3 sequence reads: CASSLKRGGEAFF. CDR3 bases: TGTGCCAGCAGCTTGAAGAGGGGGGGGGAAGCTTTCTTT.

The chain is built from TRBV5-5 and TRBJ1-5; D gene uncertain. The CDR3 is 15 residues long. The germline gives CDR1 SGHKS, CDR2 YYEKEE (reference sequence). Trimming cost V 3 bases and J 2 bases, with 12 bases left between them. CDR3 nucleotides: TGTGCCAGCAGCTGGAGTAACTCGGGCAATCAGCCCCAGCATTTT. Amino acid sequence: CASSWSNSGNQPQHF.

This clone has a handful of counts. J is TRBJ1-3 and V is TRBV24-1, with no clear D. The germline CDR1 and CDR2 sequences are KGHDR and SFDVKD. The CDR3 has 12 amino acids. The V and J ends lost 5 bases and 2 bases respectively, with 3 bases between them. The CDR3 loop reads CATSGPGNTIYF. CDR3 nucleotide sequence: TGTGCCACCAGTGGGCCTGGAAACACCATATATTTT.

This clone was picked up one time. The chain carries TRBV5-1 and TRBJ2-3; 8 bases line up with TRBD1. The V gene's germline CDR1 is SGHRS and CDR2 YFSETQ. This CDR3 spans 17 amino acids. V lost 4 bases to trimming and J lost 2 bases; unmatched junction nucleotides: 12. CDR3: CASSTSGQDLPTDTQYF. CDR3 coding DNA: TGCGCCAGCAGCACCTCGGGACAGGACCTACCCACAGATACGCAGTATTTT.

The CDR3 nucleotides read TGTGCCTGGAGTGACAATTTCTACGAGCAGTACTTC. It codes for CAWSDNFYEQYF. V usage is TRBV30 and J usage is TRBJ2-7; no definite D call. This CDR3 has 12 residues. Between the trimmed V and J ends, which lost 1 base and 3 bases, there was a span of 7 bases. Germline V gene sequence: CDR1 GTSNPN, CDR2 SVGIG (reference sequence).

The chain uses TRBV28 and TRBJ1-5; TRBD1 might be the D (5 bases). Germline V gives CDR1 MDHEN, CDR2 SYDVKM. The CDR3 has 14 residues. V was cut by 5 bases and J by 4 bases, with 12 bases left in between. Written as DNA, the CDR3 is TGTGCCAGCAGTGTACCCCCAGGGAATCAGCCCCAGCATTTT. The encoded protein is CASSVPPGNQPQHF.

This CDR3 reads CASNPGTGAYEQYF. In DNA, the CDR3 is TGTGCCAGCAACCCCGGGACAGGCGCCTACGAGCAGTACTTC. This chain uses TRBV18 with TRBJ2-7; 8 bases agree with TRBD1. The CDR3 has 14 residues. Germline V gene lookup returns CDR1 KGHSH and CDR2 LQKENI. The ends lost 8 bases at V and 2 bases at J; junction bases unmatched: 8.

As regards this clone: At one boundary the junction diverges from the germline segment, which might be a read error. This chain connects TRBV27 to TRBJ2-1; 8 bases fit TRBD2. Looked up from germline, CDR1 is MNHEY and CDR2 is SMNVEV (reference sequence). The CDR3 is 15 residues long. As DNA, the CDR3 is TGTGCCAGCAGTTTTCGGACTAGCTCCCACAATGAGCAGTTCTTC. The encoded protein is CASSFRTSSHNEQFF.

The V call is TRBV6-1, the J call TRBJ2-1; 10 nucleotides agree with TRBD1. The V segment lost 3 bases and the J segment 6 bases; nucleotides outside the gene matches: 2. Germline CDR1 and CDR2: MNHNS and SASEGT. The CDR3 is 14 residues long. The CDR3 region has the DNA TGTGCCAGCAGTGATTGGACAGGGGGCAATGAGCAGTTCTTC. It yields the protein CASSDWTGGNEQFF.

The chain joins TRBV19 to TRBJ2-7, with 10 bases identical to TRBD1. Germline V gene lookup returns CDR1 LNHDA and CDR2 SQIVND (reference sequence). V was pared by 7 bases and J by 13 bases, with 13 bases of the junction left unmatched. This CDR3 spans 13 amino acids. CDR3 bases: TGTGCCAGTACCGAGACAGGGGGCAAAAGGGCTTACTTC. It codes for CASTETGGKRAYF.

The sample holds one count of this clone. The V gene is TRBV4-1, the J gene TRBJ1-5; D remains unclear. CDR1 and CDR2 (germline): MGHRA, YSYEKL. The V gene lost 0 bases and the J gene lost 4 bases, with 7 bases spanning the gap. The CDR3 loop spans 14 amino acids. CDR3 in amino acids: CASSQEARNQPQHF. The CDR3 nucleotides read TGCGCCAGCAGCCAAGAGGCACGAAATCAGCCCCAGCATTTT.

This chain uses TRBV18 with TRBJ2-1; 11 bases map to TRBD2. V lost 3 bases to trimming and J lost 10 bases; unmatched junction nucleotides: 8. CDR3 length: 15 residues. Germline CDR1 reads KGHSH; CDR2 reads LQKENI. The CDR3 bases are TGTGCCAGCTCACCCTCTAGCGGGAGGTCACGGGAGCAGTTCTTC. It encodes CASSPSSGRSREQFF.

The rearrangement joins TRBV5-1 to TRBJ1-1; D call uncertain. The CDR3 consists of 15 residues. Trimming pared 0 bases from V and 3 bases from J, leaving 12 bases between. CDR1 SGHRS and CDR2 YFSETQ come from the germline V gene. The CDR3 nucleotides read TGCGCCAGCAGCTTGGATCCGGGGAGGGACACTGAAGCTTTCTTT. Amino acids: CASSLDPGRDTEAFF.

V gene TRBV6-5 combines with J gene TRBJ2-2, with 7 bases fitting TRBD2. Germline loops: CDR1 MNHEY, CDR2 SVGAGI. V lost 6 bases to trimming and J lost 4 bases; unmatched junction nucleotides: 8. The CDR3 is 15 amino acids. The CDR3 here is CASSRGASGTGELFF. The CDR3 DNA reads TGTGCCAGCAGCCGCGGGGCTAGCGGCACCGGGGAGCTGTTTTTT.

The CDR3 loop is CASRPILLQGAKGNEQFF. The CDR3 nucleotides are TGTGCCAGCAGACCTATTTTACTACAGGGGGCGAAGGGCAATGAGCAGTTCTTC. The V gene is TRBV7-9, the J gene TRBJ2-1; 9 bases are a match to TRBD1. The germline V gene has CDR1 SEHNR and CDR2 FQNEAQ (reference sequence). The CDR3 sequence is 18 residues long. V was clipped by 6 bases and J by 6 bases; unmatched bases: 18.

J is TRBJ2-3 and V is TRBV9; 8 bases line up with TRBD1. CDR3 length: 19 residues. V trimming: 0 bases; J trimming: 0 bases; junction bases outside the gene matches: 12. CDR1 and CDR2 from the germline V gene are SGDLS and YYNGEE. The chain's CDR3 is CASSVATGGGGRSTDTQYF. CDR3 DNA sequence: TGTGCCAGCAGCGTAGCTACAGGGGGTGGAGGGCGTAGCACAGATACGCAGTATTTT. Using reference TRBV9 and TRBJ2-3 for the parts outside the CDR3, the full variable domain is DSGVTQTPKHLITATGQRVTLRCSPRSGDLSVYWYQQSLDQGLQFLIQYYNGEERAKGNILERFSAQQFPDLHSELNLSSLELGDSALYFCASSVATGGGGRSTDTQYFGPGTRLTVL.

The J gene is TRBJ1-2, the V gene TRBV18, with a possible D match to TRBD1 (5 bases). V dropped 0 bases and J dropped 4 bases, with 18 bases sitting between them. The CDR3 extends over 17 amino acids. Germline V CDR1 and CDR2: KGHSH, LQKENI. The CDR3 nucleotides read TGTGCCAGCTCACCACCGTCCTTGCAGGGTGGTTCCTATGGCTACACCTTC. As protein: CASSPPSLQGGSYGYTF.

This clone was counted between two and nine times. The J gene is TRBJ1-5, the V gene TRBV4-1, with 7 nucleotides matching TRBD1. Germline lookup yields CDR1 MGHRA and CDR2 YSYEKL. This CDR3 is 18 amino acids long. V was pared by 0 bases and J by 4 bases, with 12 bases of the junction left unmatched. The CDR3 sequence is CASSQDQAGTVSNQPQHF. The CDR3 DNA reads TGCGCCAGCAGCCAAGATCAAGCCGGGACAGTATCAAATCAGCCCCAGCATTTT.

CDR3 bases: TGCAGCGTTGAGGGACTAGCGGGAGTCGTAGATACGCAGTATTTT. Its translation: CSVEGLAGVVDTQYF. The chain couples TRBV29-1 to TRBJ2-3; TRBD2 matches at 14 bases. Germline lookup yields CDR1 SQVTM and CDR2 ANQGSEA. The CDR3 has 15 residues. After removal of 3 bases from V and 5 bases from J, the junction contained 4 bases not matched to a gene.

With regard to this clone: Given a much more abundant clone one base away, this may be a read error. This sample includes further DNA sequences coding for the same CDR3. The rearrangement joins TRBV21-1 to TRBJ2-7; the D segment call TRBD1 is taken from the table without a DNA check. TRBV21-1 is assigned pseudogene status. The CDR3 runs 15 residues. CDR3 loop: CASSKIPRPPYEQYF. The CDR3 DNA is TGTGCTAGCAGCAAAATTCCCAGGCCGCCCTACGAGCAGTACTTC.